This TCR beta chain was retrieved from a study of cytotoxic CD8 clonotypes in ibrutinib-treated CLL. Overall study findings and caveats: Clonality increased at ibrutinib response, then returned toward baseline at progression.

V gave up 3 bases and J gave up 6 bases; unmatched junction bases: 9. This CDR3 has 16 residues. The germline CDR1 and CDR2 sequences are LNHNV and YYDKDF (reference sequence). Clones were read by immunoSEQ multiplex PCR, and TCRdb kept only the in-frame ones, dropping some. This sample has some 300,000 clones; about 80% occur once, and the top ten carry 6.5% to 8.5%. With respect to this clone: Its specificity is unknown.

The J gene is TRBJ1-4, the V gene TRBV15; 8 bases are shared with TRBD1. The clonotype was recovered from a human donor with chronic lymphocytic leukemia. Sample: PBMCs, taken before ibrutinib treatment. CDR3 in DNA: TGTGCCACCAGCAGGGAGACAGGGGCGGGAGATGAAAAACTGTTTTTT. Translation: CATSRETGAGDEKLFF.